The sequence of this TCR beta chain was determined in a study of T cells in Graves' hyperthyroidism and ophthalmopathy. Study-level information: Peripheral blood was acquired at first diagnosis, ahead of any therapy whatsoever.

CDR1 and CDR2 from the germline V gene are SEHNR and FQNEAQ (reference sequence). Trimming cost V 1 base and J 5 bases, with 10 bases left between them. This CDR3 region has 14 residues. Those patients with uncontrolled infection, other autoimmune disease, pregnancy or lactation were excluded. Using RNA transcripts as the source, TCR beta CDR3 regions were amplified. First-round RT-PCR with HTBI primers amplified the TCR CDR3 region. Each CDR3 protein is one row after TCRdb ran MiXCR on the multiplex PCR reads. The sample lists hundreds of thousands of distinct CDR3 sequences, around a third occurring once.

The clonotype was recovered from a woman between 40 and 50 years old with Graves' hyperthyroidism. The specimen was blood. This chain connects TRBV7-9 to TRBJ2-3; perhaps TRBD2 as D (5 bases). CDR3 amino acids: CASSLGGWGDTQYF. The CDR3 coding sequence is TGTGCCAGCAGCTTAGGCGGGTGGGGAGATACGCAGTATTTT.